This T cell receptor (beta chain) comes out of a study of CD8 T cells in Susac syndrome. Patients with Susac syndrome met diagnostic criteria defined recently for definite or probable disease. A word on this clonotype: As yet, its antigen is unknown.

Findings of the study overall: The CD4+ T cell repertoires, which came from Susac syndrome patients, showed no sign of clonal expansion.

When the RNA was reverse transcribed, random hexamers were used with an input of about 0.5 to 1 ug. TCRdb processed the immunoSEQ multiplex PCR reads anew with MiXCR; each CDR3 protein has one entry. The sample carries about 200,000 distinct CDR3 sequences, over 75% recorded once. The CDR3 consists of 14 residues. The V end was cut by 2 bases, the J end by 1 base, with 7 bases between. Germline V CDR1 and CDR2: MNHEY, SVGAGI. The source is a human donor with Susac syndrome. The sequencing sample was made of CD4+ T cells from PBMCs. The rearrangement joins TRBV6-5 to TRBJ2-3; D is ambiguous. The CDR3 bases are TGTGCCAGCAGTTACGGGTCGGGCACAGATACGCAGTATTTT. Translated, it gives CASSYGSGTDTQYF.